A selection of T cell receptor beta chains follows, all from one sample in a study of blood T cell repertoires in COVID-19. Repertoires were generated with immunoSEQ multiplex PCR, while TCRdb's copy carries only in-frame clones and drops some. The table shows a few hundred thousand clones, with over 85% occurring only once. Sequenced: PBMCs or T cells enriched from blood (not recorded which). The receptors shown here come from a woman in her forties or fifties who had been exposed to COVID-19. Both conserved end residues are part of each CDR3. Fields, in order: V gene, J gene, D gene, clone size, CDR3 DNA, CDR3 protein. D genes are given only for firm matches. Not all rows give a size; the values are once, few, many and, for expanded clones, a class.

TRBV28	TRBJ2-2	TRBD2	few	TGTGCCAGCAGCCCCCTGGGGGGGGGCACCGGGGAGCTGTTTTTT	CASSPLGGGTGELFF
TRBV6-5	TRBJ2-3	TRBD2	.	TGTGCCAGCAGCGATACTAGCGGTCGCACAGATACGCAGTATTTT	CASSDTSGRTDTQYF
TRBV19	TRBJ2-7	.	.	TGTGCCAGTAGTATCGGGCAGGGTTTTTCATTCGAGCAGTACTTC	CASSIGQGFSFEQYF
TRBV9	TRBJ1-4	.	few	TGTGCCAGCAGCGTAGGGAGAACTAATGAAAAACTGTTTTTT	CASSVGRTNEKLFF
TRBV9	TRBJ2-4	TRBD1	once	TGTGCCAGCAGCGACCAGTGTTTTCGGACAGGGGGCTCCGAGACCAAAAACATTCAGTACTTC	CASSDQCFRTGGSETKNIQYF
TRBV28	TRBJ1-1	.	.	TGTGCCAGCAGTCATTCTGAAGCTTTCTTT	CASSHSEAFF
TRBV7-2	TRBJ2-1	TRBD2	.	TGTGCCAGCAGTCCACCGGGGGGGCTGAGGAATGAGCAGTTCTTC	CASSPPGGLRNEQFF
TRBV24-1	TRBJ2-2	TRBD2	once	TGTGCCACCAGTGACTTAGTTACACCGACTAGCGGGGTTTCTTTGAACACCGGGGAGCTGTTTTTT	CATSDLVTPTSGVSLNTGELFF
TRBV25-1	TRBJ1-3	TRBD1	.	TGTGCCAGCGCGTGGGACAGCCCATTATATTTT	CASAWDSPLYF
TRBV5-1	TRBJ2-7	.	.	TGCGCCAGCAGCTGGGACCGGGACACCTCCTACGAGCAGTACTTC	CASSWDRDTSYEQYF
TRBV30	TRBJ1-3	.	.	TGTGCCTGGAGTGTACTAAACGCTTACTCTGGAAACACCATATATTTT	CAWSVLNAYSGNTIYF
TRBV5-7	TRBJ2-7	TRBD2	.	TGTGCCAGCAGCTTGGCCAAGATACTAGCGGGGGGGAAGTCCTACGAGCAGTACTTC	CASSLAKILAGGKSYEQYF
TRBV6-7	TRBJ1-2	TRBD1	.	TGTGCCAGCAGTTACGGGGACAGGGTAAGGAGGGCAGATGGCTACACCTTC	CASSYGDRVRRADGYTF
TRBV27	TRBJ2-3	TRBD1	.	TGTGCCAGCAGCGACAGGGGGCTTCCCACAGATACGCAGTATTTT	CASSDRGLPTDTQYF
TRBV7-9	TRBJ2-5	.	.	TGTGCCAGCAGCTTAGGGTGGGGCAGGGACCAAGAGACCCAGTACTTC	CASSLGWGRDQETQYF
TRBV20-1	TRBJ1-5	.	.	TGCAGTGCTAGTGGTGTGACAAATGATCAGCCCCAGCATTTT	CSASGVTNDQPQHF
TRBV14	TRBJ2-2	.	.	TGTGCCAGCAGCCAAGACCGGGTACTAGCAGGGACCGGGGAGCTGTTTTTT	CASSQDRVLAGTGELFF
TRBV27	TRBJ2-7	TRBD1	.	TGTGCCAGCAGTTTAAGGGACAGCCCCTCCTACGAGCAGTACTTC	CASSLRDSPSYEQYF
TRBV9	TRBJ1-2	TRBD1	.	TGTGCCAGCAGCGAGGGGACAGGGGATAACTATGGCTACACCTTC	CASSEGTGDNYGYTF
TRBV28	TRBJ2-7	TRBD1	.	TGTGCCAGCACCCCCGGGACAGGGGGCCTCGAGCAGTACTTC	CASTPGTGGLEQYF
TRBV28	TRBJ1-2	TRBD1	.	TGTGCCAGCGTACTCAGACAGGGGGCCCCCCTCGTCTATGGCTACACCTTC	CASVLRQGAPLVYGYTF
TRBV5-1	TRBJ2-2	.	.	TGCGCCAGCAGCTTGCAGGGGGGCACCGGGGAGCTGTTTTTT	CASSLQGGTGELFF
TRBV19	TRBJ2-1	TRBD2	.	TGTGCCAGTAGTATAGGAGGCGGCACTAGCGGGGGGGCCTACAATGAGCAGTTCTTC	CASSIGGGTSGGAYNEQFF
TRBV11-2	TRBJ1-4	.	.	TGTGCCACCAAACGGGGAGAAGGTGAAAAACTGTTTTTT	CATKRGEGEKLFF
TRBV4-1	TRBJ1-1	.	once	TGCGCCAGCAGCCAAGGAACAGTAAACACTGAAGCTTTCTTT	CASSQGTVNTEAFF
TRBV6-5	TRBJ1-5	.	.	TGTGCCAGCAGTTACCCGACAGAAAATAGCAATCAGCCCCAGCATTTT	CASSYPTENSNQPQHF
TRBV28	TRBJ1-4	TRBD1	.	TGTGCCAGCAGTTTAGGGACAGGGGTTGAAAAACTGTTTTTT	CASSLGTGVEKLFF
TRBV29-1	TRBJ1-2	.	.	TGCAGCGTTGATGGGACATCCCGGAGAATCGGCTACACCTTC	CSVDGTSRRIGYTF
TRBV28	TRBJ1-5	.	.	TGTGCCAGCAGTAGAGACGGAGACAATCAGCCCCAGCATTTT	CASSRDGDNQPQHF
TRBV7-8	TRBJ1-5	.	few	TGTGCCAGCAGCCGAGACGGTAATAGCAATCAGCCCCAGCATTTT	CASSRDGNSNQPQHF
TRBV28	TRBJ1-4	TRBD1	.	TGTGCCAGCAGCCCGCCCGGGACAGGGCATGAAAAACTGTTTTTT	CASSPPGTGHEKLFF
TRBV28	TRBJ1-2	.	.	TGTGCCAGCAGTTTGGGTGACAGCCGTAACTATGGCTACACCTTC	CASSLGDSRNYGYTF
TRBV30	TRBJ1-1	.	.	TGTGCCTGGAGAGGGGCAGGGGTGGGCACTGAAGCTTTCTTT	CAWRGAGVGTEAFF
TRBV7-2	TRBJ1-2	.	.	TGTGCCAGCAGCATCTACAGAGACTTTATTTCGGGGGGCTACACCTTC	CASSIYRDFISGGYTF
TRBV4-1	TRBJ2-5	.	.	TGCGCCAGCAGCCAAGATGGTACTCTTAGAGAGACCCAGTACTTC	CASSQDGTLRETQYF
TRBV29-1	TRBJ1-5	.	.	TGCAGCGTTACGGAGAGGAGCAATCAGCCCCAGCATTTT	CSVTERSNQPQHF
TRBV5-6	TRBJ2-3	TRBD2	.	TGTGCCAGCAGCATGGGACTAGCGGGTTTCACAGATACGCAGTATTTT	CASSMGLAGFTDTQYF
TRBV7-2	TRBJ1-1	.	.	TGTGCCAGCAGCTTCACAGGGATCTCTTTGAACACTGAAGCTTTCTTT	CASSFTGISLNTEAFF
TRBV9	TRBJ1-6	TRBD1	.	TGTGCCAGCAGCTTCCAGGGGATAGGGGGCAGATATAATTCACCCCTCCACTTT	CASSFQGIGGRYNSPLHF
TRBV19	TRBJ2-1	TRBD2	.	TGTGCCAGTAGTTCGGGGGGTGAGCAGTTCTTC	CASSSGGEQFF
TRBV30	TRBJ1-3	.	.	TGTGCCTGGAGTGTACCCGGTTTTTGGTCTGGAAACACCATATATTTT	CAWSVPGFWSGNTIYF
TRBV2	TRBJ1-2	.	once	TGTGCCAGCACTACGACAGGAGACTATGGCTACACCTTC	CASTTTGDYGYTF
TRBV19	TRBJ2-2	TRBD1	.	TGTGCCAGTAGTATAGGTGGACAGGCGAACACCGGGGAGCTGTTTTTT	CASSIGGQANTGELFF
TRBV2	TRBJ2-1	TRBD1	.	TGTGCCAGCAGTGATTTTTTGTCGAGGGGGCTCAACAATGAGCAGTTCTTC	CASSDFLSRGLNNEQFF
TRBV13	TRBJ1-5	.	.	TGTGCCAGCAGCTTAGACAGGGTAAATCAGCCCCAGCATTTT	CASSLDRVNQPQHF
TRBV4-1	TRBJ2-1	TRBD1	.	TGCGCCAGCAGCCCCAAGTCAGGACAGGGAATGGATGAGCAGTTCTTC	CASSPKSGQGMDEQFF
TRBV9	TRBJ2-3	.	.	TGTGCCAGCAGCGTAGGATCCGATGCGGGTGGTACGCAGTATTTT	CASSVGSDAGGTQYF
TRBV5-4	TRBJ1-1	TRBD1	.	TGTGCCAGCAGCTTCGGGACAGGGGGCCGAGAAGCTTTCTTT	CASSFGTGGREAFF
TRBV10-3	TRBJ2-1	TRBD2	few	TGTGCCATCAGGGATAGCGGGGGGGTCTACAATGAGCAGTTCTTC	CAIRDSGGVYNEQFF
TRBV7-2	TRBJ2-1	TRBD2	.	TGTGCCAGCAGCTTGTCCGGGACTAGCGGGGATCAGTTCTTC	CASSLSGTSGDQFF
TRBV2	TRBJ2-2	.	.	TGTGCCAGCAGTGAGTCAGGGCCCGGGGAGCTGTTTTTT	CASSESGPGELFF
TRBV6-1	TRBJ2-3	.	.	TGTGCCAGCAGTGAATTATTTCGGGGGGCAAATACGCAGTATTTT	CASSELFRGANTQYF
TRBV2	TRBJ1-2	.	.	TGTGCCAGCAGGGAACAGGGAGGAGTTGGCTACACCTTC	CASREQGGVGYTF
TRBV19	TRBJ2-2	TRBD2	.	TGTGCCAGTAGTGCATTAGCGGGGGGAAGAACCGGGGAGCTGTTTTTT	CASSALAGGRTGELFF
TRBV18	TRBJ1-2	.	.	TGTGCCAGCTCACCGGAACAGCCCGTTAACTATGGCTACACCTTC	CASSPEQPVNYGYTF
TRBV7-9	TRBJ2-2	TRBD2	.	TGTGCCAGCAGTCCCGGGGGGGGACGGACCGGGGAGCTGTTTTTT	CASSPGGGRTGELFF
TRBV27	TRBJ2-1	TRBD2	.	TGTGCCAGCATCCTCCGGGGGGGCAGCTCCTACAATGAGCAGTTCTTC	CASILRGGSSYNEQFF
TRBV7-7	TRBJ2-7	TRBD1	.	TGTGCTAGCAGCTCCGGGACAGGGGTTGCCTACGAGCAGTACTTC	CASSSGTGVAYEQYF
TRBV5-1	TRBJ2-1	TRBD2	.	TGCGCCAGCAAAGTAGCGGGGGAATCCTACAATGAGCAGTTCTTC	CASKVAGESYNEQFF